The 9 T cell receptor beta chains below all came from one sample that was sequenced in a study of T-cell memory formation after mild COVID-19. TCRdb independently ran MiXCR on the 5' RACE reads; one entry per CDR3 protein. The data contain roughly 250,000 distinct CDR3 sequences, approximately 16% of them seen just once; the ten biggest clones take up approximately 3.5%. The sequenced material came from PBMCs or a T cell subset sorted from them (not recorded which). The origin of the receptors is a man aged 18 to 30 who had mild COVID-19 (a few samples of this study predate the infection). Cell type and time point are not known.

This rearrangement joins TRBV19 to TRBJ1-1; 10 bases fit TRBD1. Germline CDR1 is LNHDA and CDR2 is SQIVND (reference sequence). CDR3 size: 13 residues. The V and J ends lost 10 bases and 3 bases, in that order; junction bases with no gene match: 5. The CDR3, as DNA: TGTGCCACAGAGGACAGGGGGGACACTGAAGCTTTCTTT. Translating it yields CATEDRGDTEAFF.

This clonotype has a handful of counts. This rearrangement joins TRBV7-2 to TRBJ2-1; maybe TRBD2 (7 bases). The CDR3 totals 14 residues. The V and J ends lost 3 bases and 7 bases respectively, with 13 bases between them. Germline CDR1 reads SGHTA; CDR2 reads FQGNSA. For the CDR3, the DNA is TGTGCCAGCAGCTTTGGGGGGGGGCGGAATGAGCAGTTCTTC. It encodes CASSFGGGRNEQFF. The complete variable domain, with remaining parts taken from reference TRBV7-2 and TRBJ2-1, reads GAGVSQSPSNKVTEKGKDVELRCDPISGHTALYWYRQSLGQGLEFLIYFQGNSAPDKSGLPSDRFSAERTGGSVSTLTIQRTQQEDSAVYLCASSFGGGRNEQFFGPGTRLTVL.

This clonotype occurred a few times. The rearrangement links TRBV5-1 to TRBJ1-1, with a possible D match to TRBD1 (5 bases). V lost 9 bases and J 4 bases, leaving 16 bases between the germline ends. In germline, CDR1 is SGHRS, CDR2 YFSETQ. There are 13 residues in the CDR3. CDR3 DNA: TGCGCCACGGCGTTGACGGGGCTCACTGAAGCTTTCTTT. Protein: CATALTGLTEAFF.

This chain links TRBV7-9 with TRBJ2-1, with D perhaps TRBD2 (7 bases). The CDR3 is 13 amino acids. The germline CDR1 and CDR2 sequences are SEHNR and FQNEAQ (reference sequence). V lost 5 bases, J lost 9 bases, and 14 bases lay in between. The CDR3 is CASSQLGGPEQFF. In nucleotides, the CDR3 is TGTGCCAGCAGCCAACTCGGGGGGCCTGAGCAGTTCTTC.

This clonotype was found a few times. Given a much more abundant clone one base away, this may be a read error. The rearrangement joins TRBV12-3 or TRBV12-4 to TRBJ2-1; D unclear. With 8 bases removed from V and 3 bases from J, the gap between germline ends came to 17 bases. The CDR3 runs to 15 residues. DNA for the CDR3: TGTGCCAGCGTCCTCGGTCGGCTGGGCTACAATGAGCAGTTCTTC. Its protein is CASVLGRLGYNEQFF.

This clonotype was seen a few times. CDR3 bases: TGCGCCAGCAGCCCAATGGTAGATAGCCCCTACAATGAGCAGTTCTTC. It translates to CASSPMVDSPYNEQFF. The chain has TRBV5-1 and TRBJ2-1, with D unclear. The CDR3 is made up of 16 amino acids. Trimming removed 4 bases from V and 2 bases from J, with 16 bases in between. Germline CDR1 SGHRS, CDR2 YFSETQ.

The J gene is TRBJ1-6, the V gene TRBV7-2; 7 bases agree with TRBD1. This CDR3 has 13 amino acids. The junction had 2 bases not matched to a gene; V was cut back by 4 bases and J by 8 bases. Germline V lookup: CDR1 SGHTA, CDR2 FQGNSA. The CDR3 coding sequence is TGTGCCAGCAGCTCCACAGGGGATTCACCCCTCCACTTT. Encoded protein: CASSSTGDSPLHF.

The V call is TRBV20-1, the J call TRBJ2-7; TRBD2 agrees at 8 bases. The V segment lost 3 bases and the J segment 4 bases; nucleotides outside the gene matches: 11. The germline gives CDR1 DFQATT, CDR2 SNEGSKA (reference sequence). The CDR3 loop spans 15 amino acids. The CDR3 nucleotides read TGCAGTGCTAGGGGGGGACTAGGGTCTCCGTACGAGCAGTACGTC. Translated: CSARGGLGSPYEQYV.

Only a few counts were recorded for this clonotype. The chain has TRBV6-5 and TRBJ1-1, with D perhaps matching TRBD1 (5 bases). This CDR3 is built from 15 residues. Trimming left V 2 bases short and J 2 bases short, with 12 bases between. The germline V gene encodes CDR1 MNHEY and CDR2 SVGAGI. CDR3 DNA sequence: TGTGCCAGCAGTTACGGGACCATCGATAACACTGAAGCTTTCTTT. Its translation is CASSYGTIDNTEAFF.